One sample yielded the 4 T cell receptor beta chains listed below, sequenced in a study of T cells after yellow fever vaccination. TCRdb passed the 5' RACE reads through MiXCR, listing each CDR3 protein once. The data contain a few hundred thousand distinct CDR3 sequences, 6.2% of them seen just once; the ten biggest clones take up 15%. This sample comprised PBMCs, obtained 5 days after the yellow fever booster vaccination. These receptors originate from a young man who received the YFV17D yellow fever vaccine.

This clonotype was counted many times. The J gene is TRBJ2-7, the V gene TRBV5-1; D uncertain. Looked up from germline, CDR1 is SGHRS and CDR2 is YFSETQ. The CDR3 spans 15 residues. Trimming left V 5 bases short and J 0 bases short, with 15 bases between. In DNA, the CDR3 is TGCGCCAGCAGACTGGGGTCGTTCTACTCCTACGAGCAGTACTTC. As protein: CASRLGSFYSYEQYF.

The J gene is TRBJ2-6, the V gene TRBV9, with D unclear. The CDR3 covers 16 residues. V was pared by 4 bases and J by 3 bases, with 14 bases between. Per germline, CDR1 SGDLS and CDR2 YYNGEE. In nucleotides, the CDR3 is TGTGCCAGCAGCCTAGGTACCCCCTTTGGGGCCAACGTCCTGACTTTC. Its protein product is CASSLGTPFGANVLTF.

This clonotype was seen many times. V is TRBV5-1 and J is TRBJ2-7, with TRBD1 as a possible D gene (6 bases). V lost 0 bases and J lost 1, with 11 bases in between. The CDR3 contains 15 residues. Germline-derived CDR1 and CDR2 are SGHRS and YFSETQ. CDR3 DNA sequence: TGCGCCAGCAGCTTGGGTGGGGGCTATTCCTACGAGCAGTACTTC. As protein: CASSLGGGYSYEQYF.

This clonotype was observed many times. This rearrangement joins TRBV5-1 to TRBJ1-2; D unresolved. CDR1 is SGHRS and CDR2 is YFSETQ in the germline V gene. Trimming removed 4 bases at V and 3 bases at J, with 19 bases between. This CDR3 has 16 residues. CDR3 sequence reads: CASSSHGSGEDYGYTF. The CDR3 coding sequence is TGCGCCAGCAGCAGCCATGGGTCGGGAGAGGACTATGGCTACACCTTC.